This TCR beta chain was sequenced for a study of OX40 agonist ivuxolimab in advanced cancers. Looking at the study overall: The patients received agonistic anti-OX40 (CD134) antibody ivuxolimab.

Data came from immunoSEQ multiplex PCR; TCRdb stores just in-frame clones and leaves some out. Of some 80,000 clones in the sample, approximately 85% were seen once. Trimming pared 3 bases from V and 1 base from J, leaving 19 bases between. The CDR3 runs 18 residues. CDR1 SGHNT and CDR2 YYREEE come from the germline V gene (reference sequence). The clonotype comes from an adult with an advanced solid tumor such as melanoma, head and neck, liver or kidney cancer. V is TRBV5-4 and J is TRBJ1-4; D is perhaps TRBD1 (6 bases). Sequenced material: CD4+ or CD8+ T cells sorted from blood, taken in a trial of the OX40 agonist ivuxolimab. This CDR3 reads CASSWGAGAAGTNEKLFF. CDR3 DNA sequence: TGTGCCAGCAGCTGGGGCGCGGGGGCAGCGGGAACTAATGAAAAACTGTTTTTT.